The 2 T cell receptor beta chains below all came from one sample that was sequenced in a study of blood T cell repertoires in COVID-19. Clones were read by immunoSEQ multiplex PCR, and TCRdb kept only the in-frame ones, dropping some. The table has 400,000 or so clones, 90% seen once. Sequenced material: PBMCs or T cells enriched from blood (not recorded which). The receptors stem from a man in his late teens or twenties who had recovered from COVID-19.

The CDR3 loop reads CASSQEWTPRGNTEAFF. The CDR3 DNA reads as TGTGCCAGCAGCCAAGAATGGACTCCTCGGGGAAACACTGAAGCTTTCTTT. This chain connects TRBV14 to TRBJ1-1; D call uncertain. The CDR3 is made up of 17 amino acids. The V and J ends lost 0 bases and 2 bases respectively, with 16 bases between them. Germline assignment: CDR1 SGHDN and CDR2 FVKESK. The whole variable domain, filled in from reference TRBV14 and TRBJ1-1, reads EAGVTQFPSHSVIEKGQTVTLRCDPISGHDNLYWYRRVMGKEIKFLLHFVKESKQDESGMPNNRFLAERTGGTYSTLKVQPAELEDSGVYFCASSQEWTPRGNTEAFFGQGTRLTVV.

The rearrangement links TRBV3-1 (or the pseudogene TRBV3-2) to TRBJ2-5, with TRBD2 identical over 8 bases. V shed 5 bases, J shed 1 base, and the junction held 3 bases outside the gene matches. The CDR3 consists of 14 residues. CDR1 is LGHDT and CDR2 is YNNKEL in the germline V gene (reference sequence). CDR3 sequence reads: CASSTRGGQETQYF. The CDR3 DNA follows: TGTGCCAGCAGCACCCGGGGGGGCCAAGAGACCCAGTACTTC.